Included here is one T cell receptor (beta chain) sequence, with context. The clone's antigen remains unknown. The record has no base qualities; no much larger clone is one base away. The sample belongs to a study of identical twins (dated by TCRdb to about 2016). In terms of the full investigation: To test whether fetal clonotypes persist, the study used deep sequencing on TCR alpha and beta repertoires from monozygotic twins, unrelated adults of various ages, and cord blood. To rule out contamination, replicate twin experiments were performed at different times with different library preparation protocols.

Only healthy Caucasian donors were included. The twin cohort consisted of three pairs of female monozygotic twins, all aged roughly 18 to 29 years. Peripheral blood mononuclear cells were used as the source from which RNA for TCR libraries was isolated. Relative to germline, V is 7 bases shorter and J is 3 bases shorter, with 16 bases between their ends. Its CDR3 holds 14 amino acids, cysteine through phenylalanine. Only CDR3 DNA is held: 42 bases, read in frame from base 1. CDR1 MDHEN and CDR2 SYDVKM were looked up in the germline V gene. On the study overall, not on this receptor specifically: Invariant T cells such as MAIT and iNKT could partly confound zero-insertion analyses, although diverse VJ usage argued against such confounding for most clonotypes. Because the same donors could not be followed over many years, the conclusions depended on cross-sectional statistical analysis. In beta out-of-frame sequences, excess twin sharing was weaker, because having fewer shared sequences lowered the signal-to-noise ratio. Abundant cord blood beta clonotypes carried fewer insertions; young adult naive repertoires showed a weaker similar trend, while memory repertoires showed none. Compared with coincidental sharing between unrelated individuals, an excess of low generation-probability sequences was observed among out-of-frame TCR alpha sequences shared between twins. In monozygotic twins, out-of-frame TCR alpha sharing was systematically underestimated by recombination models, although the models agreed with sharing between unrelated individuals.

The library was built by means of 5' RACE. Instrument on record: Illumina HiSeq 2000. Template switching introduced a universal primer binding site; the final cDNA contained a unique molecular identifier, enabling accurate counting of TCR cDNA molecules. First-strand cDNA for TCR alpha and beta chains was synthesized from specific primers in the conserved constant-segment region. To control for contamination, each cDNA library was double barcoded with a SMART-Mk sample barcode plus Illumina barcodes. TruSeq adapter sequences, together with Illumina sample barcodes, were added in two successive PCR steps. The Illumina HiSeq platform was used with custom primers to sequence TCR alpha and beta cDNA libraries. The published analysis was carried out like this. MiGEC was used to process raw reads and extract unique molecular identifiers, and MiXCR was used to find CDR3 positions. Recombination models were inferred per individual with the repgenHMM and IGoR tools using an EM algorithm. Shared clonotype analysis was performed with the tcR package in R, normalizing sharing by the product of cloneset sizes. Out-of-frame nonproductive sequences were analyzed to study raw recombination free of thymic and clonal selection effects. The raw public data were reprocessed by TCRdb itself: fastp quality trimming at Q25, MiXCR clonotype calling, in-frame beta chains only. Rows are unified per CDR3 protein, each entry keeping the most common DNA and genes. Clone size and V and J calls follow TCRdb, not the original study. The sample data list hundreds of thousands of distinct CDR3 sequences, and over 8.5% of these were observed just once. The ten largest make up 0.98% of the sample.

The same specimen was also included in a second study, on yellow fever vaccine responses in identical twins. The second study, in turn, reports: According to the authors, the vaccine-induced T cell response in identical twins seemed to be partly convergent and partly specific to each individual. In the study, vaccine-responding T cell clones were precisely tracked in identical twins.

This clonotype was sampled from a woman under 30 in good health. Sequencing was done on a sample of PBMCs. The chain is encoded by TRBV28 joined to TRBJ2-7; the D match is possibly TRBD1 or TRBD2, with 5 bases aligned in each. CDR3 protein: CASTSTGTLYEQYF. The nucleotide sequence is given as TGTGCCAGCACCTCGACCGGGACCCTCTACGAGCAGTACTTC.